These 13 T cell receptor beta chains were all obtained from the same sample, sequenced in a study of cytomegalovirus exposure and HLA in healthy donors. The PCR contained 60 Vbeta and 13 Jbeta primers. Profiling relied on immunoSEQ multiplex PCR, and the TCRdb table lists in-frame clones only, not all of them. This sample yields around 130,000 clones, of which just under 80% are seen a single time; under 6% belongs to the top ten. Sequencing was done on a sample of PBMCs. Receptor source: a man younger than 45 in good health and CMV-seronegative.

This sequence joins TRBV29-1 and TRBJ2-5; D possibly corresponds to TRBD2 (6 bases). CDR3 length equals 13 residues. V lost 3 bases and J lost 1, with 9 bases in between. Germline V gene lookup returns CDR1 SQVTM and CDR2 ANQGSEA. The CDR3 DNA reads TGCAGCGTTGACCTGGGGGGCCAAGAGACCCAGTACTTC. Its protein is CSVDLGGQETQYF.

This clone was counted a single time. J is TRBJ1-3 and V is TRBV7-2; maybe TRBD1 (5 bases). V was cut by 5 bases and J by 3 bases, with 14 bases left in between. This CDR3 is 15 amino acids long. Germline V gene lookup returns CDR1 SGHTA and CDR2 FQGNSA. CDR3 in amino acids: CASSNQGNGGNTIYF. The CDR3 bases are TGTGCCAGCAGCAACCAGGGCAACGGTGGAAACACCATATATTTT.

This clone has just a few counts. V is TRBV12-5 and J is TRBJ1-1, with D possibly TRBD1 on 5 matching bases. This CDR3 has 13 residues. In germline, CDR1 is LGHNT, CDR2 FRNRAP. V dropped 4 bases and J dropped 8 bases, with 14 bases sitting between them. The CDR3 region has the DNA TGTGCTAGTGGTTCGGGGGAACTCGGGGAAGCTTTCTTT. Amino acid sequence: CASGSGELGEAFF.

The gene calls are TRBV10-1 and TRBJ2-5, with D possibly TRBD1 on 5 matching bases. The V and J ends lost 3 bases and 7 bases respectively, with 18 bases between them. The germline V gene encodes CDR1 WNHNN and CDR2 SYGVQD (reference sequence). The CDR3 consists of 15 residues. The CDR3 sequence: CASSDLAGQVATQYF. In nucleotides, the CDR3 is TGCGCCAGCAGTGATTTGGCAGGGCAAGTCGCGACCCAGTACTTC.

The gene calls are TRBV18 and TRBJ1-1, with D maybe TRBD1 (5 bases). This CDR3 spans 14 amino acids. Germline V gene lookup returns CDR1 KGHSH and CDR2 LQKENI. Trimming stripped 2 bases from V and 7 bases from J, with 14 bases between. In DNA form, the CDR3 reads TGTGCCAGCTCACCAAATTCGCAGGGAGGTGAAGCTTTCTTT. Protein: CASSPNSQGGEAFF.

The chain couples TRBV4-3 to TRBJ1-2, with D possibly matching TRBD1 (5 bases). CDR1 LGHNA and CDR2 YSLEER come from the germline V gene. The V and J ends lost 6 bases and 8 bases respectively, with 10 bases between them. CDR3 length: 11 residues. This CDR3 is CASSSGGGYTF. As DNA, the CDR3 is TGCGCCAGCAGTTCCGGGGGGGGCTACACCTTC.

The V call is TRBV5-1, the J call TRBJ1-2; D unclear. There are 14 residues in the CDR3. CDR1 SGHRS and CDR2 YFSETQ come from the germline V gene. Trimming shortened V by 1 base and J by 0 bases, and 7 bases separated the two germline ends. The CDR3 DNA sequence: TGCGCCAGCAGCTTGCATCCGGCTAACTATGGCTACACCTTC. This encodes CASSLHPANYGYTF.

This clone was found a few times. A read error likely explains this, since a far larger clone differs by one base. Other DNA sequences from this sample encode an identical CDR3 as well. Here the CDR3 DNA reads TGTGCCAAGACGGACAGGGTCCACTCTGGGGCCAACGTCTTGACTTTC. Translating it yields CAKTDRVHSGANVLTF. The genes are TRBV28 and TRBJ2-6, with 8 bases matching TRBD1. This CDR3 has 16 amino acids. The germline CDR1 and CDR2 sequences are MDHEN and SYDVKM. Full variable domain (remainder filled in from reference TRBV28 and TRBJ2-6): DVKVTQSSRYLVKRTGEKVFLECVQDMDHENMFWYRQDPGLGLRLIYFSYDVKMKEKGDIPEGYSVSREKKERFSLILESASTNQTSMYLCAKTDRVHSGANVLTFGAGSRLTVL.

This clone was counted only a few times. This chain links TRBV9 with TRBJ2-1; 9 nucleotides align to TRBD2. CDR3 size: 15 residues. CDR1 is SGDLS, CDR2 YYNGEE, per germline. Germline trimming cut 0 bases from V and 6 bases from J; bases unmatched to any gene: 4. The CDR3 coding sequence is TGTGCCAGCAGCGTAGGGCTAGCGGGGCTCAATGAGCAGTTCTTC. This encodes CASSVGLAGLNEQFF.

This clone was observed a few times. V is TRBV13 and J is TRBJ1-1; D unresolved. The CDR3 is 16 residues long. Between the trimmed V and J ends, which lost 0 bases and 1 base, there was a span of 12 bases. Germline V gene data show CDR1 as PRHDT and CDR2 as FYEKMQ (reference sequence). CDR3 sequence reads: CASSLGLILRNTEAFF. The CDR3, as DNA: TGTGCCAGCAGCTTAGGCCTAATTCTTAGGAACACTGAAGCTTTCTTT.

The chain links TRBV11-2 to TRBJ2-3; 8 bases line up with TRBD2. The germline CDR1 and CDR2 sequences are SGHAT and FQNNGV. The J segment lost 1 base and the V segment lost 5 bases, leaving 8 bases of the junction unmatched. The CDR3 loop spans 16 amino acids. The CDR3 here is CASSPQGREGTDTQYF. The CDR3 DNA is TGTGCCAGCAGCCCCCAGGGGCGGGAGGGCACAGATACGCAGTATTTT.

The chain employs TRBV28 and TRBJ1-5; D ambiguous. Germline values: CDR1 MDHEN, CDR2 SYDVKM. V shed 6 bases and J shed 2 bases, with 20 bases lying between them. This CDR3 region has 17 residues. The CDR3 region is CASRGWGATRGNQPQHF. CDR3 DNA: TGTGCCAGCAGGGGCTGGGGAGCAACGAGGGGCAATCAGCCCCAGCATTTT.

This clone was recorded only once. The chain is built from TRBV4-3 and TRBJ2-1, with 8 bases identical to TRBD2. J was trimmed by 2 bases and V by 0 bases; bases with no gene match: 3. This CDR3 is 16 amino acids long. Per germline, CDR1 LGHNA and CDR2 YSLEER. CDR3 sequence: CASSQELAETYNEQFF. The CDR3 DNA reads as TGCGCCAGCAGCCAAGAACTAGCGGAGACCTACAATGAGCAGTTCTTC.